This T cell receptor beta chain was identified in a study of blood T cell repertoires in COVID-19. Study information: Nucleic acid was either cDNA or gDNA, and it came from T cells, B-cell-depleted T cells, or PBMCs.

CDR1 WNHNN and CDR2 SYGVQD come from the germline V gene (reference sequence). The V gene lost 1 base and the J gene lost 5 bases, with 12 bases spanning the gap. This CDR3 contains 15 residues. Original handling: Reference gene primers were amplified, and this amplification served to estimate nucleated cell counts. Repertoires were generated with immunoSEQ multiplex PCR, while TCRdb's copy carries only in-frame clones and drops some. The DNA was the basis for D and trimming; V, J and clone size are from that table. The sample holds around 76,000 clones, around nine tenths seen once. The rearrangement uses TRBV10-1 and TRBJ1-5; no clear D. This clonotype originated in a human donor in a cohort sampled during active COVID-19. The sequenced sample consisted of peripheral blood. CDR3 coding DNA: TGCGCCAGCAGTGAGTGTGGCGACTATCATCAGCCCCAGCATTTT. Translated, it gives CASSECGDYHQPQHF.